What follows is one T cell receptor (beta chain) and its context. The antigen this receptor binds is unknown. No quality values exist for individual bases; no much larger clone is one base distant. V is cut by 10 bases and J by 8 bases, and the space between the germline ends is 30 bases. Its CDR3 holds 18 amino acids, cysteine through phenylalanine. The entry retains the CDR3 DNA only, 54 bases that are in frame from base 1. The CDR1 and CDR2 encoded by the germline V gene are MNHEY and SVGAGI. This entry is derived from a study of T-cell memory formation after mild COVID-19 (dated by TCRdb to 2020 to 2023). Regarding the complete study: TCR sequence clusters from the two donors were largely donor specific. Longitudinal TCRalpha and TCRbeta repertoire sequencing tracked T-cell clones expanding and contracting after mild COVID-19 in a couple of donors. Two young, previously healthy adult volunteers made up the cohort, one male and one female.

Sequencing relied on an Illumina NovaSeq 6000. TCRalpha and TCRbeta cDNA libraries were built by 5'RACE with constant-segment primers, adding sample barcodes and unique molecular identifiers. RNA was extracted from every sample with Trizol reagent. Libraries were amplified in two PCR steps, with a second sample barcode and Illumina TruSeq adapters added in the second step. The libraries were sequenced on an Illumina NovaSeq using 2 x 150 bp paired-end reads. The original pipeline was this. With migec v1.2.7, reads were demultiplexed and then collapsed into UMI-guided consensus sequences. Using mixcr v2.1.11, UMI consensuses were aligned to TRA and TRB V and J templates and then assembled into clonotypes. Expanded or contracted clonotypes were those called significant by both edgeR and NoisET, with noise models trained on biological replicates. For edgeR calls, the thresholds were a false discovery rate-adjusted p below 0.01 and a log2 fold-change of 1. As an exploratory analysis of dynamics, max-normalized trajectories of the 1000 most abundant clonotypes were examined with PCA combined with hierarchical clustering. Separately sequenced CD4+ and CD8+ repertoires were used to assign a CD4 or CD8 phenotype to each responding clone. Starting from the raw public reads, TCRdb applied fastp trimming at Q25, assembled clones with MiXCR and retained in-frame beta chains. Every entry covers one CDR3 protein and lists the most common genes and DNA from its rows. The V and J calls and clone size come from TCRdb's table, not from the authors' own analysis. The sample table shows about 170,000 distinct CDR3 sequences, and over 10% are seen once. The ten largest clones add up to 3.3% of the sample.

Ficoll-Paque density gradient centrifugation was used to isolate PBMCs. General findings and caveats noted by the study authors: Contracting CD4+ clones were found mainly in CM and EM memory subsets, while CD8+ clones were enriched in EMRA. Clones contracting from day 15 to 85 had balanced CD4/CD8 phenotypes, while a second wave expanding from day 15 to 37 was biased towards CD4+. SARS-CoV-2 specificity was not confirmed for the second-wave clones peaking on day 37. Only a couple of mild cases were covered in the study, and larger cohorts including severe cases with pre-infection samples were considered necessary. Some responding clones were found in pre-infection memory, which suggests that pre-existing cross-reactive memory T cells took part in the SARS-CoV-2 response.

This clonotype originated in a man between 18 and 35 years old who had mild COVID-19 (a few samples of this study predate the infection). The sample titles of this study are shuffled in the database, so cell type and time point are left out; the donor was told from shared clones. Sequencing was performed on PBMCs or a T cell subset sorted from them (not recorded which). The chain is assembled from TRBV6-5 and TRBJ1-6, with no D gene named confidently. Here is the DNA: TGTGCCACCAAGGTCCTTATGGGAGGGCCAAGGGTCGATTCACCCCTCCACTTT. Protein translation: CATKVLMGGPRVDSPLHF.